This record concerns one TCR beta chain sequence. Its antigen is currently unknown. The sample is drawn from a study of T cell repertoires in cytomegalovirus infection. With V trimmed by 0 bases and J by 5 bases, 5 bases remained unmatched. The CDR3 contains 15 residues. Germline CDR1 is SGHRS and CDR2 is YFSETQ. TCRdb called the reads again in MiXCR, with one record for every CDR3 protein. The sample shows about 130,000 distinct CDR3 sequences, more than 25% of them seen only once. This TCR was recovered from a human donor in good health (CMV status not recorded). Some clones in this sample may be carry-over from other donors' samples. V gene TRBV5-1 combines with J gene TRBJ2-3; the match to TRBD2 covers 8 bases. The starting material was CD8+ T cells from cultured PBMCs, obtained from culture after CMV antigen stimulation. CDR3 loop: CASSLDSGGGDTQYF. The CDR3 DNA sequence: TGCGCCAGCAGCTTGGACAGCGGGGGAGGAGATACGCAGTATTTT.